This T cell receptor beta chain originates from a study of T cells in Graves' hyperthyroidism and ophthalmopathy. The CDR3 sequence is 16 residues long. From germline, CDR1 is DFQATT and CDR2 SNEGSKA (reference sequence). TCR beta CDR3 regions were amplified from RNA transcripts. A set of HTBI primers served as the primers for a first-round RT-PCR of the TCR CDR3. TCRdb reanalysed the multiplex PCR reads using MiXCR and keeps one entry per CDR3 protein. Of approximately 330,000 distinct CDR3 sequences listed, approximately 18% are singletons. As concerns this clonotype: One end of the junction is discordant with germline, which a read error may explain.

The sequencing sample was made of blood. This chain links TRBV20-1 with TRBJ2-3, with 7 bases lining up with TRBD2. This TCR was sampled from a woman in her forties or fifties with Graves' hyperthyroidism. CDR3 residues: CSAVAGDLTSTETQYF. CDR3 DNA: TGCAGTGCCGTTGCGGGGGATCTAACTAGCACAGAAACGCAGTATTTT.